This T cell receptor beta chain was documented in a study of T cells after somatic rescue of genetic block. This CDR3 spans 14 amino acids. Trimming stripped 6 bases from V and 8 bases from J, with 16 bases between. The germline V gene encodes CDR1 MDHEN and CDR2 SYDVKM. Using immunoSEQ multiplex PCR, the repertoire was profiled, and TCRdb retains in-frame clones only, with some absent. The sample shows roughly 70,000 clones, approximately 90% of them seen only once. Sequencing was carried out using peripheral blood mononuclear cells (PBMCs). The chain joins TRBV28 to TRBJ1-4; D is perhaps TRBD1 (5 bases). The receptor was isolated from a man between 35 and 55 years old. The CDR3 spells CASRKQGSGEKLFF. CDR3 sequence (DNA): TGTGCCAGCAGAAAGCAGGGATCAGGGGAAAAACTGTTTTTT.